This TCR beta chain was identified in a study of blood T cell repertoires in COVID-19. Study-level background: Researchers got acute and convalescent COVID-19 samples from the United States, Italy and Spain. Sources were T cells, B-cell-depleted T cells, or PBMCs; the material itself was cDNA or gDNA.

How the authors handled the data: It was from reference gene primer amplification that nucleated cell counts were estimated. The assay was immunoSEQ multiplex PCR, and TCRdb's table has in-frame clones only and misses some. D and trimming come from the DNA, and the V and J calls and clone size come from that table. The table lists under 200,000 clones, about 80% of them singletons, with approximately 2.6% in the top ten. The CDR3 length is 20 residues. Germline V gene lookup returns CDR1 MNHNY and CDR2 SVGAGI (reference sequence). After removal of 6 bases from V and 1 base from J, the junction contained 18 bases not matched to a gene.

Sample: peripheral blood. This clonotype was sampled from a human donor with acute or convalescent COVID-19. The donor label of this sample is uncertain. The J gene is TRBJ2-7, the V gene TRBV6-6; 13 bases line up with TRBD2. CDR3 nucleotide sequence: TGTGCCAGCAGCGCGTACCGACCCACAACTAGCGGGAGGGTTTCCTACGAGCAGTACTTC. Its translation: CASSAYRPTTSGRVSYEQYF.